One TCR beta chain is described in this entry. The data were produced by immunoSEQ multiplex PCR, yet TCRdb's version contains in-frame clones alone and is incomplete. Here the sample spans roughly 400,000 clones, about 89% being singletons. Seattle enrolled patients during active infection and tracked them longitudinally. This sample is part of a study of blood T cell repertoires in COVID-19. Study-wide context: T cells, B-cell-depleted T cells, or PBMCs supplied cDNA or gDNA.

Germline V gene lookup returns CDR1 MNHEY and CDR2 SVGAGI. CDR3 length equals 13 residues. J was trimmed by 7 bases and V by 5 bases; bases with no gene match: 3. Input material: peripheral blood. This chain joins TRBV6-5 and TRBJ1-2, with 11 bases identical to TRBD1. This clonotype originated in a woman in her fifties or sixties with COVID-19, enrolled during active disease. CDR3 region: CASSLGQGGGYTF. CDR3 nucleotide sequence: TGTGCCAGCAGTCTGGGACAGGGGGGTGGCTACACCTTC.